This TCR beta chain was documented in a study of blood T cell repertoires in COVID-19. About the study: Whether acute or convalescent, the COVID-19 samples came from the United States, Italy and Spain. T cells, B-cell-depleted T cells, or PBMCs provided the cDNA or gDNA that served as material.

Per the germline V gene, CDR1 is LGHDT and CDR2 is YNNKEL (reference sequence). V shed 4 bases and J 1 base; nucleotides not matched to a gene: 7. This CDR3 has 16 amino acids. TCRdb's table, derived via immunoSEQ multiplex PCR, lists solely in-frame clones and lacks some. The sample carries 250,000 to 350,000 clones, 90% recorded once. Assignments of participants to cohorts depended upon their own reported clinical history. Material: PBMCs or T cells enriched from blood (not recorded which). The chain links TRBV3-1 (or the pseudogene TRBV3-2) to TRBJ2-3, with 8 bases aligning to TRBD2. The sequence was collected from a woman between 18 and 29 years old with acute COVID-19. The CDR3 loop is CASSPGTSFGTDTQYF. The CDR3 nucleotides are TGTGCCAGCAGCCCCGGGACTAGTTTCGGCACAGATACGCAGTATTTT.